The rows below give T cell receptor beta chains drawn from one sample of a study of CD8 T cells in Susac syndrome. MiXCR, applied by TCRdb to the immunoSEQ multiplex PCR reads, yields one record per CDR3 protein. The profile shows 160,000 or so distinct CDR3 sequences, approximately 94% of them singletons. Sequencing was performed on CD4+ T cells from PBMCs. The receptors derive from a human donor with Susac syndrome. The conserved cysteine and the conserved F or W are not part of the CDR3 here.

TRBV18 ASSRDRDQPQH
TRBV4-2 ASSQDRGQGNYGYT
TRBV9 ASSRGGRSSYEQY
TRBV4-3 ASSQSPGVSYNEQF
TRBV12-3/TRBV12-4 ASSLEGVSNQPQH
TRBV20-1 SAREGWTEAF
TRBV9 ASSEGGAADTQY
TRBV6-5 ASSYSERGNSYEQY
TRBV5-6 ASSLYRVGGTEAF
TRBV9 ASSDRGANEQF
TRBV18 ASSPGPYEQY
TRBV7-8 ASSPGLSSGELF
TRBV29-1 SVGSRVSGNTIY
TRBV30 AWSVRKGSGNTIY
TRBV29-1 SVVPNTGDYNEQF
TRBV5-1 ASSLANGGDTQY
TRBV2 ASSENTSGEDTQY
TRBV6-5 ASSTRNEQF
TRBV20-1 SASPTGRTEAF
TRBV5-6 ASSLGPRGGYT
TRBV5-1 ASSTTGSTEAF